This TCR beta chain was retrieved from a study of blood T cell repertoires in COVID-19. About the research overall: There were acute and convalescent COVID-19 samples, and they came from the United States, Italy and Spain. In each case, the material was cDNA or gDNA derived from T cells, B-cell-depleted T cells, or PBMCs.

Original methodology: By means of reference gene primer amplification, nucleated cell counts were estimated. TCRdb's copy holds only in-frame clones and misses some; the assay was immunoSEQ multiplex PCR. The V and J calls and clone size are taken from that table; D and trimming were inferred from the DNA. The sample carries nearly 250,000 clones, approximately 84% recorded once. Germline V CDR1 and CDR2: KGHSH, LQKENI. The ends lost 0 bases at V and 5 bases at J; junction bases unmatched: 4. The CDR3 contains 14 residues. This sequence joins TRBV18 and TRBJ2-7, with TRBD1 matching over 7 bases. The source of this sequence is a woman of 80 years or more with acute or convalescent COVID-19. The sequenced material came from peripheral blood. The CDR3 bases are TGTGCCAGCTCACCACCGACAGGGAGAAACGAGCAGTACTTC. It translates to CASSPPTGRNEQYF.